This is a list of T cell receptor beta chains from one sample in a study of T cell responses to AZD1222 COVID-19 vaccine. Clones were sequenced by immunoSEQ multiplex PCR, and TCRdb holds only the in-frame ones, with some missing. This sample has over 100,000 clones, with 91% found just once. This material consisted of peripheral blood, taken on day 0 of AZD1222 vaccination. Receptors were obtained from an adult in good health. CDR3s include the opening cysteine and the closing phenylalanine or tryptophan. The D gene is left open where the match is weak. Clone size is not always given. Where it is, it says once, few, many or a class for expanded clones.

J gene	V gene	D gene	clone size	CDR3 protein	CDR3 DNA
TRBJ1-5	TRBV25-1	NA	once	CASSELRGNQPQHF	TGTGCCAGCAGTGAACTTAGGGGCAATCAGCCCCAGCATTTT
TRBJ2-1	TRBV2	NA	NA	CASSVSGSYNEQFF	TGTGCCAGCAGTGTTAGCGGTTCGTACAATGAGCAGTTCTTC
TRBJ2-1	TRBV7-6	TRBD2	NA	CASSRYRGEQYNEQFF	TGTGCCAGCAGCCGTTATCGGGGGGAACAATACAATGAGCAGTTCTTC
TRBJ1-4	TRBV11-2	NA	NA	CASSLGQAEKLFF	TGTGCCAGCAGCTTAGGTCAGGCTGAAAAACTGTTTTTT
TRBJ1-2	TRBV5-1	NA	NA	CASSTSGNSDGYTF	TGCGCCAGCAGCACCTCAGGGAACTCTGACGGCTACACCTTC
TRBJ2-1	TRBV5-1	TRBD2	NA	CASSLVPSGGAHNEQFF	TGCGCCAGCAGCTTGGTGCCTAGCGGGGGGGCACACAATGAGCAGTTCTTC
TRBJ1-1	TRBV6-5	NA	NA	CASRGYRVGTEAFF	TGTGCCAGCAGGGGATACAGGGTTGGAACTGAAGCTTTCTTT
TRBJ1-4	TRBV9	NA	NA	CASSVGQFAEKLFF	TGTGCCAGCAGCGTAGGGCAGTTTGCGGAAAAACTGTTTTTT
TRBJ1-2	TRBV4-1	NA	once	CASSQDQLRDPFYGYTF	TGCGCCAGCAGCCAAGATCAATTAAGGGATCCCTTCTATGGCTACACCTTC
TRBJ2-1	TRBV2	NA	NA	CASGRGPPPNNEQFF	TGTGCCAGCGGTCGAGGACCACCCCCTAACAATGAGCAGTTCTTC
TRBJ1-6	TRBV7-9	TRBD1	NA	CASSYDRDNSPLHF	TGTGCCAGCAGCTACGACAGGGACAATTCACCCCTCCACTTT
TRBJ1-5	TRBV5-6	TRBD1	NA	CASSSRGQGYDQPQHF	TGTGCCAGCAGCTCGCGAGGACAGGGGTATGATCAGCCCCAGCATTTT
TRBJ1-1	TRBV7-2	NA	NA	CASSPAGLNTEAFF	TGTGCCAGCAGCCCGGCAGGTTTGAACACTGAAGCTTTCTTT
TRBJ1-5	TRBV30	NA	NA	CAWNVQGSNQPQHF	TGTGCCTGGAACGTCCAGGGGAGCAATCAGCCCCAGCATTTT
TRBJ1-2	TRBV4-3	TRBD1	NA	CASSQDQTSGTDYGYTF	TGCGCCAGCAGCCAAGATCAAACGTCCGGGACAGACTATGGCTACACCTTC
TRBJ1-1	TRBV2	TRBD1	NA	CASRGQPNTEAFF	TGTGCCAGCAGGGGACAGCCCAACACTGAAGCTTTCTTT
TRBJ2-3	TRBV18	TRBD1	once	CASSPPSGQENTDTQYF	TGTGCCAGCTCACCCCCCTCGGGACAGGAGAACACAGATACGCAGTATTTT
TRBJ1-1	TRBV9	TRBD1	NA	CASSAQGVTEAFF	TGTGCCAGCAGCGCACAGGGGGTCACTGAAGCTTTCTTT
TRBJ2-3	TRBV12-2	NA	NA	CASRFGTGCTDTQYF	TGTGCAAGTCGCTTTGGGACAGGCTGCACAGATACGCAGTATTTT
TRBJ2-7	TRBV30	NA	NA	CAWSVLGVEQYF	TGTGCCTGGAGTGTACTTGGGGTAGAGCAGTACTTC
TRBJ1-1	TRBV5-6	TRBD1	NA	CASSIGTGTEAFF	TGTGCCAGCAGCATCGGGACAGGAACTGAAGCTTTCTTT
TRBJ2-2	TRBV29-1	TRBD1	NA	CSVTDRVNTGELFF	TGCAGCGTTACGGACAGGGTGAACACCGGGGAGCTGTTTTTT
TRBJ2-1	TRBV5-4	TRBD1	NA	CASSSTGGAYYNEQFF	TGTGCCAGCAGCTCGACAGGGGGCGCGTATTACAATGAGCAGTTCTTC
TRBJ1-2	TRBV5-1	TRBD1	NA	CASSLQGVDYGYTF	TGCGCCAGCAGCTTACAGGGGGTGGACTATGGCTACACCTTC
TRBJ1-2	TRBV4-1	TRBD1	NA	CASSQLGQALGYTF	TGCGCCAGCAGCCAATTGGGACAGGCCCTGGGCTACACCTTC
TRBJ2-7	TRBV27	TRBD2	NA	CASSPWTSGKLYEQYF	TGTGCCAGCAGTCCCTGGACTAGCGGGAAACTCTACGAGCAGTACTTC
TRBJ1-1	TRBV4-1	NA	NA	CASSQAGGMNTEAFF	TGCGCCAGCAGCCAAGCGGGGGGCATGAACACTGAAGCTTTCTTT
TRBJ1-5	TRBV19	TRBD1	NA	CASSMSGTGNQPQHF	TGTGCCAGTAGTATGTCCGGGACAGGGAATCAGCCCCAGCATTTT
TRBJ1-3	TRBV18	NA	NA	CASSQADGGQNTIYF	TGTGCCAGCTCACAAGCGGACGGGGGGCAAAACACCATATATTTT
TRBJ2-5	TRBV19	NA	NA	CASAVTYQETQYF	TGTGCCAGTGCAGTGACGTACCAAGAGACCCAGTACTTC
TRBJ1-2	TRBV7-9	NA	NA	CASSSTDRSYYGYTF	TGTGCCAGCAGCTCTACGGACCGCTCCTACTATGGCTACACCTTC
TRBJ2-7	TRBV5-4	NA	NA	CASSLASGRNAYEQYF	TGTGCCAGCAGCTTGGCCAGCGGCAGGAATGCCTACGAGCAGTACTTC